Listed below are T cell receptor beta chains from one sample, sequenced in a study of T cell responses to AZD1222 COVID-19 vaccine. TCRdb's table, derived via immunoSEQ multiplex PCR, lists solely in-frame clones and lacks some. The sample holds approximately 180,000 clones, 70% to 90% seen once. Sequencing was performed on peripheral blood, taken on day 0 of AZD1222 vaccination. These receptors were taken from an adult in good health. Each CDR3 is given without its conserved first and last residue.

CDR3aa: ASSFDGGENIQY
j_gene: TRBJ2-4
v_gene: TRBV5-1

CDR3aa: ASSQEGPGQEGLAVNEQF
j_gene: TRBJ2-1
v_gene: TRBV23-1

CDR3aa: ASSSGINLVTSPLH
j_gene: TRBJ1-6
v_gene: TRBV28

CDR3aa: ASSHTGGNQPQH
j_gene: TRBJ1-5
v_gene: TRBV27

CDR3aa: ASSLPGRQPQH
j_gene: TRBJ1-5
v_gene: TRBV7-2

CDR3aa: ALRSANTGELF
j_gene: TRBJ2-2
v_gene: TRBV12-3/TRBV12-4

CDR3aa: ASSISSGHTDTQY
j_gene: TRBJ2-3
v_gene: TRBV28

CDR3aa: ASSPTGSSYGYT
j_gene: TRBJ1-2
v_gene: TRBV19

CDR3aa: ASSRFSTKGSTNEKLF
j_gene: TRBJ1-4
v_gene: TRBV7-6

CDR3aa: ASSRDRDRGYEQY
j_gene: TRBJ2-7
v_gene: TRBV4-1

CDR3aa: ASSPGTGRYGYT
j_gene: TRBJ1-2
v_gene: TRBV6-4

CDR3aa: ASSHTKRVGELF
j_gene: TRBJ2-2
v_gene: TRBV3-1/TRBV3-2

CDR3aa: ASSRGEGISPLH
j_gene: TRBJ1-6
v_gene: TRBV6-5

CDR3aa: ASSEEGTHEQY
j_gene: TRBJ2-7
v_gene: TRBV28

CDR3aa: ASSDSGDSAYGYT
j_gene: TRBJ1-2
v_gene: TRBV6-4

CDR3aa: AWSPPGTGNTGELF
j_gene: TRBJ2-2
v_gene: TRBV30

CDR3aa: SVEGPSGAYNEQF
j_gene: TRBJ2-1
v_gene: TRBV29-1

CDR3aa: ASSEAEWGDTEAF
j_gene: TRBJ1-1
v_gene: TRBV6-1

CDR3aa: ASKAATNEKLF
j_gene: TRBJ1-4
v_gene: TRBV7-9

CDR3aa: ASSDSVRVGEQY
j_gene: TRBJ2-7
v_gene: TRBV6-4

CDR3aa: ASSLVETQY
j_gene: TRBJ2-5
v_gene: TRBV11-2

CDR3aa: ASRGPLSSTDTQY
j_gene: TRBJ2-3
v_gene: TRBV2

CDR3aa: ASSPLPTGGSYT
j_gene: TRBJ1-2
v_gene: TRBV11-2

CDR3aa: ASKGRTGTSYNEQF
j_gene: TRBJ2-1
v_gene: TRBV19

CDR3aa: ASSLVGDTYGYT
j_gene: TRBJ1-2
v_gene: TRBV5-1

CDR3aa: ASSELEVGQY
j_gene: TRBJ2-5
v_gene: TRBV25-1

CDR3aa: ATSGGSGSPLH
j_gene: TRBJ1-6
v_gene: TRBV6-5

CDR3aa: ASRLPLNYGYT
j_gene: TRBJ1-2
v_gene: TRBV7-9

CDR3aa: AWSSGPDTQY
j_gene: TRBJ2-3
v_gene: TRBV30

CDR3aa: ASSHRGRGWTQPQH
j_gene: TRBJ1-5
v_gene: TRBV28

CDR3aa: ASIPPTGTRGEQY
j_gene: TRBJ2-7
v_gene: TRBV27

CDR3aa: ASSLDEDYGYT
j_gene: TRBJ1-2
v_gene: TRBV5-1

CDR3aa: ASSASVSSYNEQF
j_gene: TRBJ2-1
v_gene: TRBV19

CDR3aa: ASSPLAGGRETQY
j_gene: TRBJ2-5
v_gene: TRBV5-1

CDR3aa: ASSLGSPYEQY
j_gene: TRBJ2-7
v_gene: TRBV27

CDR3aa: ASSQQGLYTDTQY
j_gene: TRBJ2-3
v_gene: TRBV11-1

CDR3aa: ASSLTGHGTDTQY
j_gene: TRBJ2-3
v_gene: TRBV7-3

CDR3aa: ASSYGNYYGYT
j_gene: TRBJ1-2
v_gene: TRBV6-5

CDR3aa: ASSFGGIRTDTQY
j_gene: TRBJ2-3
v_gene: TRBV11-3

CDR3aa: ASSAYQNTEAF
j_gene: TRBJ1-1
v_gene: TRBV19

CDR3aa: ASSSPLSPDTQY
j_gene: TRBJ2-3
v_gene: TRBV11-3

CDR3aa: ASSSQQGANTGELF
j_gene: TRBJ2-2
v_gene: TRBV19

CDR3aa: ASSREGQRNTGELF
j_gene: TRBJ2-2
v_gene: TRBV11-2

CDR3aa: AWSPMGGRNQPQH
j_gene: TRBJ1-5
v_gene: TRBV30

CDR3aa: AWSVGRGTEAF
j_gene: TRBJ1-1
v_gene: TRBV30

CDR3aa: ASSSTDRIRGYT
j_gene: TRBJ1-2
v_gene: TRBV18

CDR3aa: ASSVAGGDNQPQH
j_gene: TRBJ1-5
v_gene: TRBV9

CDR3aa: ASSLDPSEAF
j_gene: TRBJ1-1
v_gene: TRBV12-3/TRBV12-4